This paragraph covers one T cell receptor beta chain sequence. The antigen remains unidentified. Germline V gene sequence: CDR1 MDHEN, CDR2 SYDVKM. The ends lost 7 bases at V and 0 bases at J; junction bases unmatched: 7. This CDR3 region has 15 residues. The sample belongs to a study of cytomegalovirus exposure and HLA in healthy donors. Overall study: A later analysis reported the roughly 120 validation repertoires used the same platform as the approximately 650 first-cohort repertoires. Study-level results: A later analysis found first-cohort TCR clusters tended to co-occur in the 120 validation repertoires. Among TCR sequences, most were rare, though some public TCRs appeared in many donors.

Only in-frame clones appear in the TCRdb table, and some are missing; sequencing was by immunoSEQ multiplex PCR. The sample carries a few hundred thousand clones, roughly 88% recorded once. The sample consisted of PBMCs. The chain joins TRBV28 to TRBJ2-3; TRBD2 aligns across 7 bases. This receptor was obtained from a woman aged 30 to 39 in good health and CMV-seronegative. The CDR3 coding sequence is TGTGCCAGCACCCCAGCCGGGGGGAGCACAGATACGCAGTATTTT. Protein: CASTPAGGSTDTQYF.